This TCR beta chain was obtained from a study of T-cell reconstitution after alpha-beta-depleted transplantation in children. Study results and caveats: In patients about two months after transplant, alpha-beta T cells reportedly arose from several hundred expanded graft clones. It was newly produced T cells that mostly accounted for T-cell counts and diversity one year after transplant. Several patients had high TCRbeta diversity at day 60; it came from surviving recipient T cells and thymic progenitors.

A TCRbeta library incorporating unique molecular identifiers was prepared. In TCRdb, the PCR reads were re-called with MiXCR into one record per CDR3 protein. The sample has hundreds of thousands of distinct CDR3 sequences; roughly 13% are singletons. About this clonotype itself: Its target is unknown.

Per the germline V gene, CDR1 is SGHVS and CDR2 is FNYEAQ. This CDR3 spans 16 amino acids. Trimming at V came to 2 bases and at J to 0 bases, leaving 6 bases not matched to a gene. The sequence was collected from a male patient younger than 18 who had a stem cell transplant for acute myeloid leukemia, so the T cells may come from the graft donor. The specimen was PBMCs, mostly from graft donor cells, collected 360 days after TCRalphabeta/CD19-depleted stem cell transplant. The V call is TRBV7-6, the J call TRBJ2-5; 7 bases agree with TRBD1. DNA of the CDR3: TGTGCCAGCAGCTTATCGACAGGGCCGTACCAAGAGACCCAGTACTTC. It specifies CASSLSTGPYQETQYF.